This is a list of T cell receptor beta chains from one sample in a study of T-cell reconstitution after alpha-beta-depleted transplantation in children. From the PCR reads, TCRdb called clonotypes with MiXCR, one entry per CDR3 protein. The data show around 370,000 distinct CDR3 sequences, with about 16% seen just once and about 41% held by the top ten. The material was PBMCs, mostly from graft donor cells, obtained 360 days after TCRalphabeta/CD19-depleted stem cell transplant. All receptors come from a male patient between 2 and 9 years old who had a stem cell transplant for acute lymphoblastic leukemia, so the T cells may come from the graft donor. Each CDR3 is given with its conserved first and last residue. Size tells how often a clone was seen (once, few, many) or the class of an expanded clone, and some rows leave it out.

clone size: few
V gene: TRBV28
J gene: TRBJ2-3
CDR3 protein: CASSAKKTGGYTDTQYF

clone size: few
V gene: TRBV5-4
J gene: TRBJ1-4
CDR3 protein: CASSLVPQWTGGGNEKLFF

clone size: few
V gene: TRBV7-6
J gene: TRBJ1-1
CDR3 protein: CASSLMIGANTEAFF

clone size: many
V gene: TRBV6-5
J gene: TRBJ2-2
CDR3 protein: CASSYWSGLNTGELFF

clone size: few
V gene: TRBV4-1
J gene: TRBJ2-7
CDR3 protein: CASSQDFRRSLSYEQYF

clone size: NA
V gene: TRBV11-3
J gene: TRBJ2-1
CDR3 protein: CASSFRLNFEQFF

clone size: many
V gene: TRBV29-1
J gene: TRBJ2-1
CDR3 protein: CSGEGVVDEQFF

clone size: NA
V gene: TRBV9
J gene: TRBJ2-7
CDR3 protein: CASSVGGEGFHEQYF

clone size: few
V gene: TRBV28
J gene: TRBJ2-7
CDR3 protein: CASSWTSDSYEQYF

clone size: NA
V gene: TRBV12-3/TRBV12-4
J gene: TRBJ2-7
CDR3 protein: CASSQSGAGEQYF

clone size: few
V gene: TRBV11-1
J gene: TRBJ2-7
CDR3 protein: CASSTRRTSAVYEQYF

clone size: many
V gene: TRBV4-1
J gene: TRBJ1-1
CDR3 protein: CASSQPTQGTEAFF

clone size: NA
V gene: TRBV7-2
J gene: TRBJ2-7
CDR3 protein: CASSLARWGGEQYF

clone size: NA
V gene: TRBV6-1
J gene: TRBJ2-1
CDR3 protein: CASSEAPTIPPYNEQFF

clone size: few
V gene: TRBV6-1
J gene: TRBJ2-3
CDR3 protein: CASRPPGLRTDTQYF

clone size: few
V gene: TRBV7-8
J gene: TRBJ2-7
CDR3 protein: CASSLVWDPYEQYF

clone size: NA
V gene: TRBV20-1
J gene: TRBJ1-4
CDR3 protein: CSAKTGGNEKLFF

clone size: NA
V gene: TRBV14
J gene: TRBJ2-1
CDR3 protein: CASSQVPGGEQFF

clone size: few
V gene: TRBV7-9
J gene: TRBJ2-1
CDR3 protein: CASSDRDRHNEQFF